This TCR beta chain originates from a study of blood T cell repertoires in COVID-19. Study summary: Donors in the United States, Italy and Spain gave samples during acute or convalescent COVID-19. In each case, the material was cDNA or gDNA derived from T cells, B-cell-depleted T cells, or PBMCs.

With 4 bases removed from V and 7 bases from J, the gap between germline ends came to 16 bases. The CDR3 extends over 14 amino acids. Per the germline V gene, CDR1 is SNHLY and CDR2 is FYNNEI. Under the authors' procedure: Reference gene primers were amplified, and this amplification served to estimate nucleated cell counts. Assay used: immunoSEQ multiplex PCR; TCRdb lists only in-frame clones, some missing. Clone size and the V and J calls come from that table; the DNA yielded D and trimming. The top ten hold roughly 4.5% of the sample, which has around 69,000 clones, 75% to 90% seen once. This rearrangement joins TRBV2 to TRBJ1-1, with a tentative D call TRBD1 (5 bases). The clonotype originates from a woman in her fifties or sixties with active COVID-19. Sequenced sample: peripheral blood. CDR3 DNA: TGTGCCAGCAGTGTACCGCAGGGTGATGGTGAAGCTTTCTTT. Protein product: CASSVPQGDGEAFF.